This TCR beta chain stems from a study of preoperative IRX-2 immunotherapy in early breast cancer. This CDR3 is 16 amino acids long. The trim removed 5 bases at V and 1 base at J, leaving 8 bases unmatched. CDR1 LNHDA and CDR2 SQIVND come from the germline V gene (reference sequence). Here immunoSEQ multiplex PCR was the method, and the copy in TCRdb shows in-frame clones only, minus some. The repertoire holds roughly 42,000 clones, with approximately 75% as singletons. Indicated treatment: preoperative locoregional IRX-2 cytokine immunotherapy. Preoperative locoregional IRX-2 cytokine immunotherapy was tested in the phase Ib source study.

This clonotype originated in a human donor with breast cancer. Material: tumor tissue, obtained after IRX-2 immunotherapy. This rearrangement joins TRBV19 to TRBJ1-5, with TRBD1 matching 7 bases. CDR3 loop: CASSYRGGGSNQPQHF. The CDR3, as DNA: TGTGCCAGTAGTTACAGGGGAGGGGGAAGCAATCAGCCCCAGCATTTT. The complete variable domain, with remaining parts taken from reference TRBV19 and TRBJ1-5, reads DGGITQSPKYLFRKEGQNVTLSCEQNLNHDAMYWYRQDPGQGLRLIYYSQIVNDFQKGDIAEGYSVSREKKESFPLTVTSAQKNPTAFYLCASSYRGGGSNQPQHFGDGTRLSIL.